The 31 T cell receptor beta chains below come from one sample, sequenced in a study of blood T cell repertoires in COVID-19. The protocol was immunoSEQ multiplex PCR, while the TCRdb copy is restricted to in-frame clones and leaves out a portion. Of about 230,000 clones in the sample, roughly 88% were seen once. The specimen was peripheral blood. Every receptor here comes from a man aged 35 to 55 with acute or convalescent COVID-19.

The chain carries TRBV7-6 and TRBJ2-5, with 13 positions matching TRBD2. CDR3 length: 15 amino acids. J gave up 5 bases and V 2 bases, and 2 bases lay outside the gene matches. Looked up from germline, CDR1 is SGHVS and CDR2 is FNYEAQ. The CDR3 nucleotides are TGTGCCAGCAGCTTAACGACTAGCGGGAGGGAGACCCAGTACTTC. Amino acid sequence: CASSLTTSGRETQYF.

The sample holds one count of this clone. The V and J genes are TRBV19 and TRBJ2-3, with D maybe TRBD1 (6 bases). Per the germline V gene, CDR1 is LNHDA and CDR2 is SQIVND (reference sequence). V was shortened by 3 bases and J by 2 bases, with 15 bases between the two germline ends. The CDR3 sequence is 16 residues long. CDR3 DNA sequence: TGTGCCAGTAGTATGAACAGGGTCACGGCCACAGATACGCAGTATTTT. This translates into CASSMNRVTATDTQYF.

The rearrangement joins TRBV11-2 to TRBJ1-4, with D maybe TRBD1 (6 bases). The V end was cut by 5 bases, the J end by 7 bases, with 14 bases between. This CDR3 is built from 14 residues. Germline loops: CDR1 SGHAT, CDR2 FQNNGV. CDR3 in amino acids: CASSSNRDGEKLFF. In DNA form, the CDR3 reads TGTGCCAGCAGCAGTAACAGGGATGGTGAAAAACTGTTTTTT.

The rearrangement uses TRBV11-1 and TRBJ1-6, with 7 bases lining up with TRBD1. CDR1 is SGHAT and CDR2 is FQDESV in the germline V gene (reference sequence). The V gene end was trimmed by 4 bases and the J gene end by 5 bases; junction bases not matched to a gene: 2. The CDR3 loop spans 14 amino acids. The CDR3 nucleotides are TGTGCCAGCAGCTCGGGACAGAATAATTCACCCCTCCACTTT. It codes for CASSSGQNNSPLHF.

V and J are TRBV19 and TRBJ1-1; unclear D gene. This CDR3 comprises 14 residues. The V and J ends lost 5 bases and 4 bases respectively, with 14 bases between them. Germline V lookup: CDR1 LNHDA, CDR2 SQIVND (reference sequence). CDR3 region: CASSQLGVSTEAFF. CDR3 DNA: TGTGCCAGTAGTCAATTGGGAGTGAGCACTGAAGCTTTCTTT.

The chain recombines TRBV3-1 (or the pseudogene TRBV3-2) with TRBJ2-7; 9 bases are shared with TRBD2. The CDR3 length is 16 residues. V lost 3 bases, J lost 5 bases, and 11 bases stayed unmatched. Germline assignment: CDR1 LGHDT and CDR2 YNNKEL (reference sequence). The chain's CDR3 is CASSHSSSGRGNEQYF. CDR3 DNA: TGTGCCAGCAGCCACTCAAGTAGCGGGAGAGGCAACGAGCAGTACTTC.

The chain employs TRBV6-4 and TRBJ1-5, with D possibly being TRBD1 (5 bases). The CDR3 sequence is 13 residues long. V lost 8 bases and J lost 5, with 13 bases in between. Looked up from germline, CDR1 is MRHNA and CDR2 is SNTAGT. CDR3 nucleotide sequence: TGTGCCAGCTCCCAGGGCATCGATCAGCCCCAGCATTTT. Protein product: CASSQGIDQPQHF.

The J gene is TRBJ1-6, the V gene TRBV6-5; perhaps TRBD1 as D (5 bases). Germline assignment: CDR1 MNHEY and CDR2 SVGAGI. CDR3 length: 15 amino acids. With 6 bases removed from V and 8 bases from J, the gap between germline ends came to 17 bases. The CDR3 nucleotides are TGTGCCAGCAGGTTTCGAGACAGTGGGCATTCACCCCTCCACTTT. This sequence encodes CASRFRDSGHSPLHF.

CDR3 loop: CASSYRETQYF. The CDR3, as DNA: TGCGCCAGCAGCTATAGAGAGACCCAGTACTTC. J is TRBJ2-5 and V is TRBV4-1; unclear D gene. The CDR3 runs 11 residues. Germline values: CDR1 MGHRA, CDR2 YSYEKL. Trimming shortened V by 5 bases and J by 4 bases, and 5 bases separated the two germline ends.

The rearrangement joins TRBV9 to TRBJ2-2, with 10 nucleotides matching TRBD2. The CDR3 runs 17 residues. The V segment lost 0 bases and the J segment 7 bases; nucleotides outside the gene matches: 9. The germline CDR1 and CDR2 sequences are SGDLS and YYNGEE. As DNA, the CDR3 is TGTGCCAGCAGCGTAGCTGGTGTTTCTAGCGGGAGCGGGGAGCTGTTTTTT. Its protein is CASSVAGVSSGSGELFF.

The V call is TRBV4-2, the J call TRBJ2-1; 10 positions agree with TRBD2. Germline V gene data show CDR1 as LGHNA and CDR2 as YNFKEQ. J gave up 10 bases and V 0 bases, and 6 bases lay outside the gene matches. The CDR3 sequence is 15 residues long. CDR3 in amino acids: CASSQEWASGREQFF. The CDR3 bases are TGTGCCAGCAGCCAAGAATGGGCTAGCGGGAGAGAGCAGTTCTTC.

Only a few counts were recorded for this clone. This chain uses TRBV19 with TRBJ1-1; 7 bases are shared with TRBD1. V lost 6 bases, J lost 5 bases, and 6 bases stayed unmatched. Germline CDR1 is LNHDA and CDR2 is SQIVND (reference sequence). The CDR3 runs to 13 residues. The CDR3 loop is CASRRDRVTEAFF. The CDR3 nucleotides are TGTGCCAGTAGGAGAGACAGGGTAACTGAAGCTTTCTTT.

The chain joins TRBV29-1 to TRBJ2-1; 7 nucleotides agree with TRBD2. The germline gives CDR1 SQVTM, CDR2 ANQGSEA. Unmatched junction bases numbered 12, after V lost 6 bases and J lost 7 bases. The CDR3 covers 14 residues. The CDR3 reads CSVGFRGSRNEQFF. For the CDR3, the DNA is TGCAGCGTGGGGTTTCGCGGGAGTAGGAATGAGCAGTTCTTC.

This chain joins TRBV4-1 and TRBJ2-1; the match to TRBD1 covers 7 bases. V was clipped by 1 base and J by 1 base; unmatched bases: 4. Germline CDR1 and CDR2: MGHRA and YSYEKL. The CDR3 consists of 16 residues. The CDR3 loop is CASSQADRVSYNEQFF. The CDR3, as DNA: TGCGCCAGCAGCCAAGCAGACAGGGTTTCCTACAATGAGCAGTTCTTC.

CDR3 nucleotide sequence: TGTGCCAGCAGCCAAGGACTAGCGGGTCAGGTGGCCAAAAACATTCAGTACTTC. This encodes CASSQGLAGQVAKNIQYF. The V and J genes are TRBV3-1 (or the pseudogene TRBV3-2) and TRBJ2-4, with 10 bases fitting TRBD2. J gave up 1 base and V 1 base, and 7 bases lay outside the gene matches. CDR1 and CDR2 from the germline V gene are LGHDT and YNNKEL (reference sequence). The length of the CDR3 is 18 residues.

This chain links TRBV10-2 with TRBJ1-1; tentatively, D is TRBD1 (5 bases). The germline CDR1 and CDR2 sequences are WSHSY and SAAADI. The CDR3 totals 14 residues. The ends were cut back, 3 bases at V and 6 bases at J, with 14 bases in the middle. For the CDR3, the DNA is TGCGCCAGCAGTGACGGGGGGTGGCTCGCTGAAGCTTTCTTT. Translating it yields CASSDGGWLAEAFF.

The chain recombines TRBV6-4 with TRBJ2-5, with a possible D match to TRBD1 (6 bases). Germline V gene data show CDR1 as MRHNA and CDR2 as SNTAGT. V shed 8 bases and J shed 5 bases, with 18 bases lying between them. This CDR3 has 14 residues. CDR3 coding DNA: TGTGCCAGCTCAGCACAGGGCGACGGCGAGACCCAGTACTTC. Its protein product is CASSAQGDGETQYF.

V and J are TRBV19 and TRBJ2-1; 9 bases are shared with TRBD2. CDR3 size: 14 residues. V was clipped by 7 bases and J by 3 bases; unmatched bases: 4. Germline assignment: CDR1 LNHDA and CDR2 SQIVND (reference sequence). Written as DNA, the CDR3 is TGTGCCAGTACGACTAGCGGAGTCTACAATGAGCAGTTCTTC. Protein: CASTTSGVYNEQFF. The variable domain in full, completed from reference TRBV19 and TRBJ2-1, reads DGGITQSPKYLFRKEGQNVTLSCEQNLNHDAMYWYRQDPGQGLRLIYYSQIVNDFQKGDIAEGYSVSREKKESFPLTVTSAQKNPTAFYLCASTTSGVYNEQFFGPGTRLTVL.

The rearrangement joins TRBV29-1 to TRBJ2-7; TRBD1 aligns across 8 bases. CDR1 and CDR2 from the germline V gene are SQVTM and ANQGSEA. V was clipped by 5 bases and J by 0 bases; unmatched bases: 3. CDR3 size: 13 residues. CDR3 DNA: TGCAGCGTTCAGGGGGCCCGCTCCTACGAGCAGTACTTC. Protein: CSVQGARSYEQYF.

The chain recombines TRBV5-6 with TRBJ1-1; possibly TRBD1 for D (5 bases). Trimming pared 3 bases from V and 1 base from J, leaving 10 bases between. Germline CDR1 reads SGHDT; CDR2 reads YYEEEE. The CDR3 is 14 amino acids. The CDR3 loop is CASSWGLTNTEAFF. For the CDR3, the DNA is TGTGCCAGCAGCTGGGGACTGACGAACACTGAAGCTTTCTTT.

The chain combines TRBV6-5 with TRBJ2-2; tentatively, D is TRBD1 (5 bases). CDR1 MNHEY and CDR2 SVGAGI come from the germline V gene. Trimming took 5 bases from V and 6 from J, leaving 13 bases between them. This CDR3 has 14 amino acids. The DNA for the CDR3 is TGTGCCAGCAGTCGCGACAGAGTGGCCGGGGAGCTGTTTTTT. Its protein product is CASSRDRVAGELFF.

This chain uses TRBV6-5 with TRBJ2-1; D is unresolved. The CDR3 runs to 11 residues. The V end was cut by 4 bases, the J end by 7 bases, with 5 bases between. Per germline, CDR1 MNHEY and CDR2 SVGAGI. The CDR3 is CASSLENEQFF. CDR3 coding DNA: TGTGCCAGCAGTTTGGAGAATGAGCAGTTCTTC.

This chain connects TRBV6-6 to TRBJ1-2; D is ambiguous. V gave up 6 bases and J gave up 0 bases, with 17 bases separating them. The CDR3 has 16 residues. Germline V lookup: CDR1 MNHNY, CDR2 SVGAGI (reference sequence). CDR3 DNA sequence: TGTGCCAGCAGCCGATCAAGCCGCGGGGCTAACTATGGCTACACCTTC. This gives the protein CASSRSSRGANYGYTF.

The V and J genes are TRBV5-1 and TRBJ2-1; D is perhaps TRBD1 (6 bases). The CDR3 length is 14 residues. Germline V gives CDR1 SGHRS, CDR2 YFSETQ. V lost 0 bases, J lost 3 bases, and 7 bases lay in between. CDR3 region: CASSLGDNYNEQFF. In DNA, the CDR3 is TGCGCCAGCAGCTTGGGGGACAACTACAATGAGCAGTTCTTC.

The genes are TRBV7-9 and TRBJ2-1; 12 nucleotides agree with TRBD2. Germline V gene sequence: CDR1 SEHNR, CDR2 FQNEAQ (reference sequence). This CDR3 is built from 15 residues. With 7 bases clipped from V and 8 bases from J, the junction kept 9 bases outside the gene matches. This chain's CDR3 is CASTLTSGSRHEQFF. The CDR3 DNA sequence: TGTGCCAGCACCTTGACTAGCGGGAGCCGACATGAGCAGTTCTTC.

The rearrangement joins TRBV5-4 to TRBJ2-3; 8 bases map to TRBD1. The CDR3 consists of 16 residues. Germline-derived CDR1 and CDR2 are SGHNT and YYREEE (reference sequence). Trimming at V came to 4 bases and at J to 2 bases, leaving 9 bases not matched to a gene. Here the CDR3 reads CASSPRGQVFTDTQYF. Here the CDR3 DNA reads TGTGCCAGCAGCCCCAGGGGACAGGTGTTCACAGATACGCAGTATTTT. The full variable domain, rest sourced from reference TRBV5-4 and TRBJ2-3, is ETGVTQSPTHLIKTRGQQVTLRCSSQSGHNTVSWYQQALGQGPQFIFQYYREEENGRGNFPPRFSGLQFPNYSSELNVNALELDDSALYLCASSPRGQVFTDTQYFGPGTRLTVL.

This CDR3 reads CASSEEGLAGYNEQFF. The CDR3 DNA reads TGTGCCAGCAGTGAGGAGGGACTAGCGGGGTACAATGAGCAGTTCTTC. V usage is TRBV6-1 and J usage is TRBJ2-1; 13 nucleotides agree with TRBD2. The CDR3 has 16 residues. The trim removed 3 bases at V and 4 bases at J, leaving 3 bases unmatched. Germline loops: CDR1 MNHNS, CDR2 SASEGT.

The V call is TRBV7-9, the J call TRBJ1-2; D unresolved. Trimming left V 3 bases short and J 2 bases short, with 7 bases between. The CDR3 extends over 13 amino acids. The germline gives CDR1 SEHNR, CDR2 FQNEAQ (reference sequence). CDR3 amino acids: CASSFNENYGYTF. The CDR3 DNA is TGTGCCAGCAGCTTCAATGAGAACTATGGCTACACCTTC.

V is TRBV5-4 and J is TRBJ1-1, with a tentative D call TRBD1 (5 bases). The germline CDR1 and CDR2 sequences are SGHNT and YYREEE (reference sequence). Trimming cost V 6 bases and J 3 bases, with 18 bases left between them. The CDR3 spans 15 residues. The CDR3 region is CASMGRDSLDTEAFF. DNA for the CDR3: TGTGCCAGCATGGGAAGAGACAGCCTAGACACTGAAGCTTTCTTT.

This chain uses TRBV19 with TRBJ2-7; D possibly corresponds to TRBD1 (6 bases). The CDR3 contains 13 residues. The V and J ends lost 2 bases and 4 bases respectively, with 9 bases between them. Germline V gene data show CDR1 as LNHDA and CDR2 as SQIVND (reference sequence). The CDR3 sequence: CASSISTGYEQYF. CDR3 in DNA: TGTGCCAGTAGTATATCGACAGGATACGAGCAGTACTTC.

This chain joins TRBV19 and TRBJ2-5, with 9 bases lining up with TRBD1. In germline, CDR1 is LNHDA, CDR2 SQIVND (reference sequence). CDR3 size: 12 residues. V lost 10 bases, J lost 5 bases, and 5 bases stayed unmatched. The chain's CDR3 is CATQDRGETQYF. The CDR3 bases are TGTGCCACTCAGGACAGGGGTGAGACCCAGTACTTC.